Reported below is one TCR beta chain. Its antigen is not known. TCRdb's copy holds only in-frame clones and misses some; the assay was immunoSEQ multiplex PCR. The sample contains about 100,000 clones, roughly nine tenths of which appear only once. This sample is drawn from a study of graft-versus-host responses after intestinal transplantation. Looking at the study overall: Anti-thymocyte globulin induction preceded two to three years of tacrolimus and steroid maintenance in all recipients.

Looked up from germline, CDR1 is ENHRY and CDR2 is SYGVKD. The length of the CDR3 is 13 residues. Trimming cost V 2 bases and J 5 bases, with 9 bases left between them. Whole-study findings and limits: GvH clone levels peaked in circulation, and this peak was associated with early post-transplant HvG declines.

The gene calls are TRBV10-3 and TRBJ1-1; TRBD1 might be the D (5 bases). The sequence was obtained from a human donor who was the organ donor for an intestinal transplant. Sequenced here: unstimulated CD4+ T cells sorted from spleen or lymph node cells, sampled before transplant. The CDR3: CAISEDSMTEAFF. The CDR3 DNA follows: TGTGCCATCAGTGAGGACAGCATGACTGAAGCTTTCTTT.